This is a list of T cell receptor beta chains from one sample in a study of blood T cell repertoires in COVID-19. Clones were sequenced by immunoSEQ multiplex PCR, and TCRdb holds only the in-frame ones, with some missing. The top ten hold just over 6% of the sample, which has 110,000 to 150,000 clones, around 82% seen once. Material: PBMCs or T cells enriched from blood (not recorded which). Receptors were obtained from a woman between 45 and 60 years old who had recovered from COVID-19. Each CDR3 is given with its conserved first and last residue. The D gene is left open where the match is weak. The listing skips clone size in some rows; elsewhere it reads once, few, many or a size class.

v_gene,j_gene,d_gene,abundance,CDR3aa,CDR3nt
TRBV28,TRBJ1-2,TRBD1,.,CASSPTGVGTYGYTF,TGTGCCAGCAGTCCAACAGGGGTCGGGACCTATGGCTACACCTTC
TRBV7-9,TRBJ2-2,.,.,CASSLSSGYKAGELFF,TGTGCCAGCAGCTTATCCTCGGGGTACAAAGCCGGGGAGCTGTTTTTT
TRBV11-1,TRBJ2-7,TRBD1,.,CASSATGVDEQYF,TGTGCCAGCAGCGCGACAGGGGTGGACGAGCAGTACTTC
TRBV9,TRBJ2-5,TRBD2,.,CASSEGRVNTGGETQYF,TGTGCCAGCAGCGAAGGCAGGGTCAACACGGGAGGGGAGACCCAGTACTTC
TRBV6-1,TRBJ2-7,TRBD1,.,CASSSGQVQHEQYF,TGTGCCAGCAGCTCTGGACAGGTCCAGCACGAGCAGTACTTC
TRBV5-4,TRBJ1-1,.,.,CASSWGGDNTEAFF,TGTGCCAGCAGCTGGGGGGGGGACAACACTGAAGCTTTCTTT
TRBV3-1/TRBV3-2,TRBJ1-4,TRBD1,.,CASSSRGAGSANEKLFF,TGTGCCAGCAGCTCCAGGGGGGCAGGTAGTGCTAATGAAAAACTGTTTTTT
TRBV28,TRBJ1-4,.,.,CASSPRGGGEKLFF,TGTGCCAGCAGTCCCAGGGGCGGAGGTGAAAAACTGTTTTTT
TRBV2,TRBJ2-7,.,.,CASKGGASGLSYEQYF,TGTGCCAGCAAGGGGGGGGCTAGCGGCCTTTCCTACGAGCAGTACTTC
TRBV30,TRBJ1-2,.,.,CAWSEGVLYGYTF,TGTGCCTGGAGTGAGGGAGTTCTTTATGGCTACACCTTC
TRBV7-3,TRBJ1-2,TRBD1,.,CASSHGGTAPHYGYTF,TGTGCCAGCAGCCACGGAGGGACAGCCCCTCACTATGGCTACACCTTC
TRBV2,TRBJ1-6,TRBD1,.,CARRQGLLNSPLHF,TGTGCCAGACGACAGGGGCTATTAAATTCACCCCTCCACTTT
TRBV23-1,TRBJ1-2,.,.,CASPTDGNYGYTF,TGCGCCAGCCCGACAGACGGTAACTATGGCTACACCTTC
TRBV19,TRBJ2-3,TRBD2,.,CASSGGLSTDTQYF,TGTGCCAGTAGTGGGGGACTAAGCACAGATACGCAGTATTTT
TRBV18,TRBJ1-2,.,.,CASSPYQGRKDYGYTF,TGTGCCAGCTCACCTTACCAGGGGAGAAAGGACTATGGCTACACCTTC
TRBV11-2,TRBJ2-3,.,.,CASSPNTGKDTQYF,TGTGCCAGCAGCCCGAATACAGGGAAGGATACGCAGTATTTT
TRBV20-1,TRBJ1-1,TRBD1,.,CSARQGRMAFF,TGCAGTGCTCGACAGGGGAGGATGGCTTTCTTT
TRBV5-5,TRBJ1-6,.,.,CASSLPTGNNSPLHF,TGTGCCAGCAGCCTCCCCACAGGCAATAATTCACCCCTCCACTTT
TRBV5-4,TRBJ1-1,TRBD1,few,CASSFDRGNTEAFF,TGTGCCAGCAGCTTTGACAGGGGGAACACTGAAGCTTTCTTT
TRBV5-4,TRBJ1-6,.,.,CASSPGKGSYNSPLHF,TGTGCCAGCAGCCCAGGGAAGGGATCCTATAATTCACCCCTCCACTTT
TRBV2,TRBJ1-4,.,.,CASSEASLQLTTNEKLFF,TGTGCCAGCAGTGAAGCGAGTCTACAGCTAACCACTAATGAAAAACTGTTTTTT
TRBV11-3,TRBJ2-1,TRBD2,.,CASSLDSTSGGDHNEQFF,TGTGCCAGCAGCTTAGATAGCACTAGCGGGGGGGACCACAATGAGCAGTTCTTC
TRBV19,TRBJ2-3,TRBD2,.,CVSTQRTGGADTQYF,TGTGTCAGTACCCAGAGGACGGGGGGAGCAGATACGCAGTATTTT
TRBV7-2,TRBJ2-5,TRBD2,.,CASSTTSGGAGETQYF,TGTGCCAGCAGCACCACTAGCGGGGGGGCCGGAGAGACCCAGTACTTC